This TCR beta chain was recovered during a study of naive and memory T cell subsets (dated by TCRdb to 2017 to 2019). General notes on the study: Sorted naive and memory T cell subsets from peripheral blood were analyzed in the study using a UMI-based, open-source pipeline for TCR alpha and beta sequencing. The functional CMV T cell responses agreed completely with IgG serology results. RNA was DNase-treated and reverse transcribed with TCR constant-region primers, mostly using SuperScript III.

The library was obtained by UMI-ligation and nested PCR. To cover both TRBC1 and TRBC2, the beta constant-region primer consisted of an equimolar mix of two oligonucleotides. Four rounds of PCR, combining the SP2 primer with nested alpha and beta constant-region primers, were used to amplify the ligated cDNA. T4 RNA ligase 1 ligated a single-stranded oligonucleotide carrying the SP2 primer and a 12-nucleotide UMI to the cDNA 3' end. Incubation of the ligation reaction was carried out at 16 degrees C for 20-24 hours. PCR2 was typically performed as a SYBR Green qPCR and was stopped at a predetermined threshold so that over-amplification was prevented. Apart from the first purification, every purification step used Agencourt AMPure XP magnetic beads. Libraries were quantified by Qubit and checked on a TapeStation, with a main peak expected near 650 bp. Sequencing of the pooled libraries was done on an Illumina MiSeq using v2 2x251 paired-end kits, which typically yielded roughly 1-2.1 million reads per sample. Each sample was pooled at 4 nM, and about 5-7.5% PhiX was included to help cluster recognition. From the authors' description of their analysis: FASTQ reads processed by Demultiplexor were assigned V and J genes by Decombinator through tag matching that tolerated a single base-pair mismatch. UMIs were used by Collapsinator to correct both sequencing errors and frequency errors arising from PCR heterogeneity. CDR3Translator translated TCRs and extracted CDR3s from the conserved cysteine to the FGXG phenylalanine, flagging non-productive sequences. Gini, Shannon entropy and inverse Simpson indices were computed after subsampling the repertoires to the same number of UMI-defined TCRs. Clonotype abundance distributions were fitted to a power law by maximum likelihood within the linear range. For one naive CD8 sample, the pipeline and MIGEC produced similar UMI counts, unique TCR numbers and clonal distributions. One analysis removed from the naive repertoire any naive TCRs that were also present in any memory subset from the same donor. Repertoires were searched for about 7,000 CMV-associated CDR3 sequences compiled from VDJdb and a published dataset. TCRdb's own reprocessing of the public reads used fastp at Q25 and MiXCR and kept productive beta chains. Entries that share a CDR3 protein sequence are merged under the most common genes and DNA. Here the V and J calls rest on TCRdb's processing, not on the authors' analysis. The sample data list over 65,000 distinct CDR3 sequences, and about 10% of these were observed just once. The ten top clones hold 1.2% of the sample.

From the second PCR step onward, the TCR alpha chain libraries and the TCR beta chain libraries were amplified separately. Donor CMV status was determined by IFNgamma production from CD4+ T cells after overnight stimulation of fresh PBMCs with CMV viral lysate. CD4 T cells were positively selected with Miltenyi beads, followed by positive selection of CD8 T cells from the CD4-negative fraction. Cells were stained for CD3, CD4, CD8, CD45RA, CD27 and a live/dead dye and were sorted on a BD Aria II into four subsets based on CD45RA and CD27. A few healthy volunteers provided blood, and each donor's sample was split into CD4 and CD8 T cells and then further divided into four differentiation subsets. Roughly 0.12 L of peripheral blood was taken from each donor, and PBMC were separated by density-gradient centrifugation on Ficoll-Paque PLUS. The sorted cells were lysed in RLT buffer, after which RNA was extracted using a Qiagen RNeasy kit and kept at -80 degrees C.

Reading the germline V gene gives CDR1 SGDLS and CDR2 YYNGEE. The CDR3 sequence holds 15 residues, the cysteine and phenylalanine included. The kept DNA is CDR3 alone, 45 bases in frame from the first base. The junction carries 14 bases between V and J, which are trimmed by 7 bases and 0 bases respectively. This clonotype has a handful of counts. The antigen it recognizes is unknown. No much larger clone is present one base from it, and per-base qualities are unavailable. What the work shows at the level of the full study, not this receptor alone: Naive repertoires, especially CD8, contained a few larger clonotypes, possibly memory cells re-expressing CD45RA. Once error correction was done, more than 90% of naive TCR sequences showed up just once, which made the naive abundance distributions much steeper than those of the memory subsets. A power law was followed by TCR abundance, with an exponent that differed between naive and memory subsets but was consistent across the three individuals. The repertoire findings for the naive and memory subsets could not be validated, as no ground truth was available. Clonotypes were defined as single alpha or beta chain sequences, not paired alpha/beta receptors. RNA-based TCR counts may be influenced by expression changes linked to T cell activation and differentiation. In both CD4 and CD8 cells, going from naive through CM, EM and EMRA, the Gini index went up while Shannon and inverse Simpson diversity went down.

The sample comprised naive CD8+ T cells from blood. Reading the label with the study, this specimen's cell subset or site is: naive T cells, CD45RA high CD27+. The chain links TRBV9 with TRBJ1-3; a confident D gene designation cannot be given. This sequence was found in a human donor in good health. The CDR3 here reads CASSIAGNSGNTIYF. The base sequence is TGTGCCAGCTCCATAGCGGGGAACTCTGGAAACACCATATATTTT.